This is a list of T cell receptor beta chains from one sample in a study of radiotherapy plus CTLA-4 blockade in lung cancer. Some clones are missing from TCRdb's copy, which holds only in-frame ones; the method was immunoSEQ multiplex PCR. Counted here are about 32,000 clones, roughly 70% occurring once; the ten biggest clones make up 3.5% to 4.5%. This sample comprised peripheral blood, obtained from a patient treated with radiotherapy plus ipilimumab. These receptors were taken from a human donor with non-small cell lung cancer who had stable disease on radiotherapy plus ipilimumab. Each CDR3 is given with its conserved first and last residue. D genes are given only for firm matches. Where a row states a size, it is once, few, many or the class of an expanded clone; other rows omit it.

TRBV28	TRBJ1-2	NA	TRBD1	CASSSPSGQGPNYGYTF	TGTGCCAGCAGCTCACCGTCGGGACAGGGTCCTAACTATGGCTACACCTTC
TRBV5-1	TRBJ2-7	NA	TRBD2	CASSLDSGTPGEQYF	TGCGCCAGCAGCTTGGATAGCGGGACGCCCGGCGAGCAGTACTTC
TRBV2	TRBJ2-5	NA	TRBD2	CASTGRTSGSETQYF	TGTGCCAGCACCGGACGGACTAGCGGGAGTGAGACCCAGTACTTC
TRBV6-6	TRBJ2-7	few	TRBD2	CASKGLEDEQYF	TGTGCCAGCAAGGGACTAGAGGACGAGCAGTACTTC
TRBV25-1	TRBJ1-4	NA	TRBD1	CATGEGGTNEKLFF	TGTGCTACAGGGGAGGGAGGAACTAATGAAAAACTGTTTTTT
TRBV6-6	TRBJ2-3	NA	NA	CASSYSTLVLDTQYF	TGTGCCAGCAGTTACTCGACGCTAGTTTTAGATACGCAGTATTTT
TRBV19	TRBJ1-1	NA	NA	CASTTHSGAPRTEAFF	TGTGCCAGTACCACTCATAGCGGGGCCCCCAGGACTGAAGCTTTCTTT
TRBV6-4	TRBJ1-5	once	NA	CASSDRDTLRNQPQHF	TGTGCCAGCAGTGACCGGGACACCTTGAGAAATCAGCCCCAGCATTTT
TRBV5-4	TRBJ2-5	NA	NA	CASSSKQGQETQYF	TGTGCCAGCAGCTCGAAACAGGGCCAAGAGACCCAGTACTTC
TRBV11-3	TRBJ2-7	NA	NA	CASSLLRGGEQYF	TGTGCCAGCAGCTTACTCAGAGGGGGCGAGCAGTACTTC
TRBV19	TRBJ1-1	NA	NA	CASSIQGTEAFF	TGTGCCAGTAGTATTCAGGGCACTGAAGCTTTCTTT
TRBV6-5	TRBJ2-7	NA	NA	CASSKYILYEQYF	TGTGCCAGCAGTAAGTACATTCTCTACGAGCAGTACTTC
TRBV7-2	TRBJ2-6	NA	NA	CASSLDKRDFSGANVLTF	TGTGCCAGCAGCTTAGATAAGAGGGACTTCTCTGGGGCCAACGTCCTGACTTTC
TRBV28	TRBJ2-6	NA	NA	CASSLGTFSGANVLTF	TGTGCCAGCAGTTTAGGGACCTTCTCTGGGGCCAACGTCCTGACTTTC
TRBV5-1	TRBJ2-7	NA	NA	CASSPVVVSSYEQYF	TGCGCCAGCAGCCCTGTCGTAGTGTCGTCCTACGAGCAGTACTTC
TRBV28	TRBJ1-2	NA	NA	CASNQTPYGYTF	TGTGCCAGCAATCAAACCCCATATGGCTACACCTTC
TRBV6-6	TRBJ2-3	few	NA	CASSDLRGGDTQYF	TGTGCCAGCAGCGACCTGAGAGGGGGGGATACGCAGTATTTT
TRBV6-6	TRBJ1-5	NA	NA	CASSPRGYNQPQHF	TGTGCCAGCAGTCCCCGCGGCTACAATCAGCCCCAGCATTTT
TRBV18	TRBJ2-3	few	NA	CASSPGPTDTQYF	TGTGCCAGCTCCCCAGGGCCTACAGATACGCAGTATTTT
TRBV9	TRBJ2-7	NA	TRBD1	CASSVGGQGNEQYF	TGTGCCAGCAGCGTAGGGGGACAGGGTAACGAGCAGTACTTC
TRBV9	TRBJ2-7	NA	NA	CASSAWSGRYEQYF	TGTGCCAGCAGCGCATGGAGCGGACGCTACGAGCAGTACTTC
TRBV18	TRBJ2-3	NA	TRBD2	CASSPEGVWTRGDTQYF	TGTGCCAGCTCACCAGAAGGGGTCTGGACTAGGGGAGATACGCAGTATTTT
TRBV9	TRBJ1-1	NA	TRBD1	CASSTPIRDREAFF	TGTGCCAGCAGCACTCCGATCCGGGACAGGGAAGCTTTCTTT
TRBV28	TRBJ1-5	NA	NA	CASSFFYPRGRNQPQHF	TGTGCCAGCAGTTTTTTTTACCCCCGGGGTAGAAATCAGCCCCAGCATTTT
TRBV14	TRBJ2-2	NA	NA	CASSRFRGNTGELFF	TGTGCCAGCAGCCGATTCAGGGGGAACACCGGGGAGCTGTTTTTT
TRBV7-9	TRBJ2-5	NA	TRBD2	CASSLVVTSGNNQETQYF	TGTGCCAGCAGCTTAGTGGTGACTAGCGGGAACAACCAAGAGACCCAGTACTTC
TRBV18	TRBJ2-2	NA	NA	CASSPQRNTNTGELFF	TGTGCCAGCTCACCACAAAGGAACACGAACACCGGGGAGCTGTTTTTT
TRBV6-6	TRBJ2-7	NA	NA	CASSSTRKGPPEQYF	TGTGCCAGCAGTTCTACTAGAAAGGGGCCCCCCGAGCAGTACTTC
TRBV4-1	TRBJ2-2	NA	NA	CASSQERTGELFF	TGCGCCAGCAGCCAAGAGCGAACCGGGGAGCTGTTTTTT
TRBV25-1	TRBJ2-7	NA	NA	CASSVWGTEYYEQYF	TGTGCCAGCAGTGTTTGGGGGACGGAATACTACGAGCAGTACTTC
TRBV5-6	TRBJ2-7	NA	NA	CASSVSRGAREQYF	TGTGCCAGCAGCGTGAGCCGGGGGGCGCGCGAGCAGTACTTC
TRBV19	TRBJ1-2	NA	TRBD1	CASSIGQDRGGSYTF	TGTGCCAGTAGTATTGGCCAGGACAGGGGCGGGAGCTACACCTTC
TRBV5-6	TRBJ1-2	NA	NA	CASSLGRNYGYTF	TGTGCCAGCAGCTTGGGACGGAACTATGGCTACACCTTC
TRBV19	TRBJ1-1	NA	TRBD1	CASSLQGATEAFF	TGTGCCAGTAGTCTCCAGGGGGCCACTGAAGCTTTCTTT
TRBV9	TRBJ2-3	medium-sized	TRBD2	CASTEKLASSGSRDTQYF	TGTGCCAGCACCGAAAAGCTCGCATCTAGCGGGAGTAGAGATACGCAGTATTTT
TRBV27	TRBJ2-7	NA	TRBD1	CASSSQTGLYEQYF	TGTGCCAGCAGTTCCCAGACAGGGCTCTACGAGCAGTACTTC
TRBV18	TRBJ2-7	NA	NA	CASSPDRAYEQYF	TGTGCCAGCTCACCCGACAGAGCCTACGAGCAGTACTTC
TRBV19	TRBJ2-3	NA	TRBD2	CASSRKGAGVKGTDTQYF	TGTGCCAGTAGTAGAAAAGGAGCGGGAGTAAAGGGCACAGATACGCAGTATTTT
TRBV18	TRBJ2-1	NA	TRBD1	CASSPPAGGNEQFF	TGTGCCAGCTCACCACCGGCAGGGGGCAATGAGCAGTTCTTC
TRBV27	TRBJ2-2	NA	NA	CASSLSTDSANTGELFF	TGTGCCAGCAGTTTATCGACCGACAGCGCGAACACCGGGGAGCTGTTTTTT
TRBV19	TRBJ2-3	NA	TRBD2	CASSLAGIQSTDTQYF	TGTGCCAGTTCTCTAGCGGGCATACAGAGCACAGATACGCAGTATTTT
TRBV5-8	TRBJ2-1	NA	TRBD1	CASSSVRDRVNEQFF	TGTGCCAGCAGCTCCGTCCGGGACAGGGTCAATGAGCAGTTCTTC